This T cell receptor (beta chain) was identified in a study of Ad26.COV2.S vaccination and SARS-CoV-2 variants (dated by TCRdb to about 2021). About the full investigation: Donors in the vaccine arm were drawn from COV1001, a phase I-IIa trial of Ad26.COV2.S in healthy adults that was multicentre, randomized, double-blind and placebo-controlled. Ad26.COV2.S was given intramuscularly at 5x10^10 or 1x10^11 viral particles, as a single shot or as two shots 56 days apart. Sequencing of the TCRbeta repertoire served to evaluate the specificity and breadth of SARS-CoV-2-reactive T cell receptors following Ad26.COV2.S vaccination. The TCR-sequenced set comprised roughly 30 samples: some 20 Ad26.COV2.S vaccine recipients, 5 placebo recipients and 8 SARS-CoV-2 convalescent individuals. Trial participants were randomized into five groups of five, in which low-dose or high-dose Ad26.COV2.S was given once or twice, or placebo was given on both occasions. Blinding of investigators to trial group allocation was maintained during experiments and outcome assessment.

V is pared back by 3 bases and J by 1 base, with 9 bases lying between the germline termini. Measured from the cysteine to the phenylalanine, the CDR3 is 14 residues long. Of all the DNA, just the CDR3 is kept, 42 bases in frame from base 1. The germline V gene supplies CDR1 SNHLY and CDR2 FYNNEI. In regard to this clone: This receptor's antigen is unknown. Base qualities are not at hand, and no much larger clone is one base apart.

Points the paper makes about the study in general: The study lacked the statistical power to compare responses across vaccine doses or regimens. After vaccination, substantial breadth of spike-specific CD8+ and CD4+ T cell responses was reported. It was noted by the authors that total T cell responses may have been underestimated by the TCR breadth and depth analyses. Vaccine and placebo recipients had comparable non-spike TCR breadth, which fits with the vaccine containing only spike. Spike-specific TCR breadth was higher in Ad26.COV2.S recipients than in placebo recipients (P = 0.0014).

The meaning of the sample's treatment or condition label: 15 to 20 received Ad26.COV2.S at low or high dose, single or two shots; roughly five received placebo; per-sample allocation not given. For vaccine and placebo recipients, the sequenced repertoires came from samples collected on day 63 after the first injection. Between 29 July and 7 August 2020, Cohort 1b enrolled 20 to 30 adults aged 18-55 years at one site in Boston, USA. Ad26.COV2.S was a replication-incompetent adenovirus type 26 vector that expressed a prefusion-stabilized SARS-CoV-2 spike protein derived from the original Wuhan strain. The immunoSEQ Assay was used to sequence TCRbeta CDR3 regions. After extraction, genomic DNA underwent amplification by bias-controlled multiplex PCR, followed by high-throughput sequencing. In the original analysis: To quantify the absolute abundance of each unique TCRbeta CDR3 region, sequences were collapsed and filtered. T cell fraction was estimated by normalization of TCRbeta template counts to usable DNA, with usable DNA being measured through amplification of reference genes present in all nucleated cells. Repertoire TCRs were annotated as SARS-CoV-2-specific by exact matching of V gene, CDR3 amino acid sequence and J gene to a known reactive TCR set. MIRA supplied the reference SARS-CoV-2 TCR set, which was filtered for enrichment in COVID-19-positive ImmuneCODE repertoires so that public or cross-reactive TCRs were removed. Using the MIRA antigens, annotated TCRs were further analysed by specific ORF or by position within an ORF. Depth was the summed frequency of annotated unique rearrangements, while breadth was defined as annotated unique rearrangements over total unique productive rearrangements. Two-sided Wilcoxon rank-sum tests were used to compare TCR breadth between groups. This is the immuneACCESS table as TCRdb keeps it, with only in-frame sequences that have V and J called. A part of the clones is gone; compared with another copy, unresolved V genes explain less than half, and the rest is unexplained. The V and J calls and clone size are taken from that table; D and trimming were inferred from the DNA. In all, the sample holds 450,000 to 550,000 clones, and about nine tenths of those were seen once. The top ten constitute about 1.5% of the sample.

The V and J genes are TRBV2 and TRBJ2-5; no confident D gene assignment can be made. The specimen was peripheral blood, collected in a trial of Ad26.COV2.S vaccine versus placebo. The TCR comes from a person between 18 and 65 years old who received the Ad26.COV2.S COVID-19 vaccine or a placebo. CDR3 region: CASSDEFGQETQYF. The nucleotide sequence is given as TGTGCCAGCAGTGACGAATTTGGCCAAGAGACCCAGTACTTC.